The 17 T cell receptor beta chains below all came from one sample that was sequenced in a study of graft-versus-host responses after intestinal transplantation (dated by TCRdb to about 2021). Receptor amplification or capture employed the immunoSEQ multiplex PCR assay. The clones in this table, taken by TCRdb from immuneACCESS, are in-frame only. Not every clone is retained; where verified, under half of the shortfall comes from an unresolved V gene, and the cause of the rest is unknown. For this sample the table gives 130,000 or so clones, of which 90% to 95% were detected only once. The ten biggest clones cover approximately 0.17% of the sample. The time point label corresponds to: cells obtained before transplantation from donor or recipient. These receptors are not linked to any known antigen. The material sequenced was unstimulated CD4+ T cells sorted from spleen or lymph node cells, taken before intestinal transplant. These receptors were collected from a human donor who received an intestinal transplant.

The V call is TRBV30, the J call TRBJ2-3; 9 nucleotides match TRBD1. The CDR3 sequence is 14 residues long. CDR1 and CDR2 from the germline V gene are GTSNPN and SVGIG (reference sequence). V shed 3 bases and J 4 bases; nucleotides not matched to a gene: 5. The CDR3 DNA follows: TGTGCCTGGAGACCGACAGGGGGGGCAGATACGCAGTATTTT. It translates to CAWRPTGGADTQYF.

The chain recombines TRBV25-1 with TRBJ1-1, with D unclear. V shed 8 bases and J shed 2 bases, with 6 bases lying between them. Germline CDR1 and CDR2: MGHDK and SYGVNS. The CDR3 is 11 residues long. The DNA for the CDR3 is TGTGCCAGCCTGGGAAACACTGAAGCTTTCTTT. Protein sequence: CASLGNTEAFF.

V gene TRBV7-2 combines with J gene TRBJ1-5; D not certain. Germline lookup yields CDR1 SGHTA and CDR2 FQGNSA. The CDR3 covers 15 residues. With 2 bases removed from V and 2 bases from J, the gap between germline ends came to 10 bases. The CDR3 DNA reads TGTGCCAGCAGCTTACGACTATCTGGCAATCAGCCCCAGCATTTT. This translates into CASSLRLSGNQPQHF.

This chain uses TRBV2 with TRBJ2-5, with D possibly matching TRBD2 (6 bases). Germline CDR1 reads SNHLY; CDR2 reads FYNNEI. CDR3 length: 16 amino acids. Trimming cost V 1 base and J 3 bases, with 15 bases left between them. The CDR3 loop is CASSEVEGRGEETQYF. For the CDR3, the DNA is TGTGCCAGCAGTGAAGTGGAGGGACGAGGGGAAGAGACCCAGTACTTC.

The chain uses TRBV2 and TRBJ1-1; possibly TRBD1 for D (6 bases). The CDR3 runs to 13 residues. CDR1 and CDR2 (germline): SNHLY, FYNNEI. With 6 bases removed from V and 5 bases from J, the gap between germline ends came to 13 bases. The CDR3 sequence is CASRKGGRTEAFF. CDR3 nucleotide sequence: TGTGCCAGCAGGAAGGGGGGGAGGACTGAAGCTTTCTTT.

J is TRBJ2-1 and V is TRBV14, with D possibly being TRBD1 or TRBD2 (5 bases each). CDR3 size: 15 residues. V lost 3 bases, J lost 7 bases, and 16 bases lay in between. CDR1 is SGHDN and CDR2 is FVKESK in the germline V gene. The CDR3 protein is CASSQGPTIWNEQFF. The CDR3 DNA reads TGTGCCAGCAGCCAGGGACCGACTATATGGAATGAGCAGTTCTTC.

The CDR3 loop reads CASSFSSGYNEQFF. Written as DNA, the CDR3 is TGTGCCAGCAGCTTTTCTAGTGGCTACAATGAGCAGTTCTTC. The chain links TRBV7-2 to TRBJ2-1, with D unresolved. CDR1 is SGHTA, CDR2 FQGNSA, per germline. V dropped 3 bases and J dropped 3 bases, with 9 bases sitting between them. This CDR3 region has 14 residues.

The chain is built from TRBV7-2 and TRBJ1-1, with a tentative D call TRBD1 (5 bases). Germline lookup yields CDR1 SGHTA and CDR2 FQGNSA. The CDR3 length is 16 residues. The germline V and J ends were trimmed by 6 bases and 1 base, with 18 bases remaining between them. CDR3: CASSLLAGQGNTEAFF. The CDR3 DNA sequence: TGTGCCAGCAGTCTTTTGGCGGGGCAGGGGAACACTGAAGCTTTCTTT.

The chain joins TRBV5-1 to TRBJ2-5, with D tentatively TRBD1 (6 bases). This CDR3 has 15 amino acids. Germline-derived CDR1 and CDR2 are SGHRS and YFSETQ. V was pared by 4 bases and J by 3 bases, with 16 bases between. DNA of the CDR3: TGCGCCAGCAGCCGACAAGGGGGAACGAAAGAGACCCAGTACTTC. This sequence encodes CASSRQGGTKETQYF.

This clone occurred once. J is TRBJ2-7 and V is TRBV11-2, with D tentatively TRBD1 (6 bases). Germline V CDR1 and CDR2: SGHAT, FQNNGV. There are 14 residues in the CDR3. Trimming left V 3 bases short and J 3 bases short, with 12 bases between. The CDR3 nucleotides read TGTGCCAGCAGCTTGAACAGGGCTAGCTACGAGCAGTACTTC. Encoded protein: CASSLNRASYEQYF.

The chain uses TRBV11-2 and TRBJ1-5; the match to TRBD1 covers 7 bases. The CDR3 is 17 amino acids. The V segment lost 5 bases and the J segment 0 bases; nucleotides outside the gene matches: 10. Per germline, CDR1 SGHAT and CDR2 FQNNGV. The chain's CDR3 is CASSPGTAGGSNQPQHF. The CDR3 DNA reads TGTGCCAGCAGCCCGGGGACAGCAGGAGGTAGCAATCAGCCCCAGCATTTT.

The V gene is TRBV6-6, the J gene TRBJ1-5, with unresolved D. The CDR3 has 15 residues. V gave up 7 bases and J gave up 0 bases, with 13 bases separating them. Per the germline V gene, CDR1 is MNHNY and CDR2 is SVGAGI (reference sequence). The CDR3 region has the DNA TGTGCCAGCACCACGGGAAGATATAGCAATCAGCCCCAGCATTTT. Residues: CASTTGRYSNQPQHF.

This clone was observed a handful of times. The V call is TRBV15, the J call TRBJ1-2; D is perhaps TRBD1 (5 bases). V lost 7 bases, J lost 4 bases, and 13 bases lay in between. The CDR3 is 13 amino acids. Looked up from germline, CDR1 is LNHNV and CDR2 is YYDKDF (reference sequence). CDR3 coding DNA: TGTGCCACCACCCCGGGACGGTCCTATGGCTACACCTTC. Translated: CATTPGRSYGYTF.

As for this clone: At the DNA level, this CDR3 is encoded by other sequences in the same sample as well. The chain links TRBV5-1 to TRBJ1-5, with a possible D match to TRBD1 (6 bases). The CDR3 spans 15 residues. The V and J ends lost 0 bases and 1 base respectively, with 8 bases between them. Looked up from germline, CDR1 is SGHRS and CDR2 is YFSETQ. CDR3: CASSLAGGSNQPQHF. The CDR3 DNA reads TGCGCCAGCAGCTTGGCCGGGGGCAGCAATCAGCCCCAGCATTTT.

The rearrangement links TRBV4-1 to TRBJ2-5; a weak D match, TRBD1 (5 bases). The V gene's germline CDR1 is MGHRA and CDR2 YSYEKL. The CDR3 contains 16 residues. V was clipped by 1 base and J by 2 bases, with 14 bases between them. The CDR3 region is CASSQGRGRAQETQYF. CDR3 in DNA: TGCGCCAGCAGCCAAGGACGTGGCAGGGCGCAAGAGACCCAGTACTTC.

The chain combines TRBV4-2 with TRBJ1-4; possibly TRBD1 for D (5 bases). Germline lookup yields CDR1 LGHNA and CDR2 YNFKEQ. V lost 5 bases to trimming and J lost 6 bases, with 13 bases between them. There are 14 residues in the CDR3. CDR3 protein: CASSAQDMDEKLFF. In DNA, the CDR3 is TGTGCCAGCAGCGCACAGGATATGGATGAAAAACTGTTTTTT.

V usage is TRBV18 and J usage is TRBJ1-1; D is perhaps TRBD1 (5 bases). The V gene's germline CDR1 is KGHSH and CDR2 LQKENI. The V gene lost 1 base and the J gene lost 6 bases, with 12 bases spanning the gap. CDR3 length: 14 residues. CDR3 amino acids: CASSPRRREAEAFF. The CDR3 DNA reads as TGTGCCAGCTCACCACGGCGCAGGGAGGCTGAAGCTTTCTTT.